Listed below are T cell receptor beta chains from one sample, sequenced in a study of technical replicates of blood from a handful of donors. Measured with immunoSEQ multiplex PCR; TCRdb has only the in-frame clones, and not every one. The sample shows roughly 14,000 clones, approximately 80% of them seen only once. The sequenced sample consisted of PBMCs. Source of these receptors: a human donor in good health. Both conserved end residues are part of each CDR3. Each record gives: clone size, V gene, J gene, D gene, CDR3 protein, CDR3 DNA. D genes are given only for firm matches. The listing skips clone size in some rows; elsewhere it reads once, few, many or a size class.

clone_size: NA
v_call: TRBV5-4
j_call: TRBJ2-3
d_call: TRBD1
cdr3_aa: CATLRGHTDTQYF
cdr3_nt: TGTGCCACCTTGAGGGGGCACACAGATACGCAGTATTTT

clone_size: NA
v_call: TRBV5-1
j_call: TRBJ2-1
d_call: TRBD2
cdr3_aa: CASSYDWPGGPTYNEQFF
cdr3_nt: TGCGCCAGCAGTTATGACTGGCCGGGAGGGCCGACCTACAATGAGCAGTTCTTC

clone_size: NA
v_call: TRBV6-4
j_call: TRBJ2-1
d_call: NA
cdr3_aa: CASSNEPYNEQFF
cdr3_nt: TGTGCCAGCAGTAACGAGCCCTACAATGAGCAGTTCTTC

clone_size: NA
v_call: TRBV18
j_call: TRBJ1-2
d_call: TRBD1
cdr3_aa: CASSPMGQGIGAYGYTF
cdr3_nt: TGTGCCAGCTCACCTATGGGACAGGGCATCGGTGCCTATGGCTACACCTTC

clone_size: NA
v_call: TRBV7-9
j_call: TRBJ1-1
d_call: NA
cdr3_aa: CASSLGALHTEAFF
cdr3_nt: TGTGCCAGCAGCTTGGGGGCGCTGCACACTGAAGCTTTCTTT

clone_size: NA
v_call: TRBV5-1
j_call: TRBJ2-7
d_call: TRBD1
cdr3_aa: CASSSDRVGNWDEQYF
cdr3_nt: TGCGCCAGCAGCTCTGACAGGGTGGGGAATTGGGACGAGCAGTACTTC

clone_size: NA
v_call: TRBV7-9
j_call: TRBJ1-5
d_call: TRBD1
cdr3_aa: CASSPGTAVMFSNQPQHF
cdr3_nt: TGTGCCAGCAGCCCAGGGACAGCCGTTATGTTCAGCAATCAGCCCCAGCATTTT

clone_size: NA
v_call: TRBV2
j_call: TRBJ1-4
d_call: NA
cdr3_aa: CASSDWEGVVKLFF
cdr3_nt: TGTGCCAGCAGTGATTGGGAGGGCGTCGTAAAACTGTTTTTT

clone_size: NA
v_call: TRBV28
j_call: TRBJ2-5
d_call: TRBD2
cdr3_aa: CASRTSAKETQYF
cdr3_nt: TGTGCCAGTCGGACTAGCGCGAAAGAGACCCAGTACTTC

clone_size: NA
v_call: TRBV19
j_call: TRBJ1-1
d_call: NA
cdr3_aa: CASSHKQVTEAFF
cdr3_nt: TGTGCCAGTAGCCATAAACAGGTAACTGAAGCTTTCTTT

clone_size: NA
v_call: TRBV7-6
j_call: TRBJ2-1
d_call: NA
cdr3_aa: CASSFTSGTYNEQFF
cdr3_nt: TGTGCCAGCAGCTTTACTTCCGGGACTTACAATGAGCAGTTCTTC

clone_size: NA
v_call: TRBV28
j_call: TRBJ2-1
d_call: TRBD2
cdr3_aa: CASSLSGSGAYNEQFF
cdr3_nt: TGTGCCAGCAGCCTTAGCGGGAGTGGCGCCTACAATGAGCAGTTCTTC

clone_size: NA
v_call: TRBV7-6
j_call: TRBJ2-5
d_call: TRBD2
cdr3_aa: CASSLNAGGQIGETQYF
cdr3_nt: TGTGCCAGCAGCTTAAATGCGGGAGGGCAGATCGGAGAGACCCAGTACTTC

clone_size: NA
v_call: TRBV19
j_call: TRBJ1-5
d_call: NA
cdr3_aa: CASRGFLGIPYQPQHF
cdr3_nt: TGTGCCAGTAGAGGGTTCCTCGGGATCCCGTATCAGCCCCAGCATTTT

clone_size: NA
v_call: TRBV6-1
j_call: TRBJ2-7
d_call: TRBD2
cdr3_aa: CASSAPSGGYEQYF
cdr3_nt: TGTGCCAGCAGTGCTCCTAGCGGGGGCTACGAGCAGTACTTC

clone_size: NA
v_call: TRBV5-1
j_call: TRBJ1-5
d_call: NA
cdr3_aa: CASSLSGDSNQPQHF
cdr3_nt: TGCGCCAGCAGCTTGAGCGGAGATAGCAATCAGCCCCAGCATTTT

clone_size: once
v_call: TRBV7-9
j_call: TRBJ1-4
d_call: NA
cdr3_aa: CASSSPSSQVWDEKLFF
cdr3_nt: TGTGCCAGCAGCTCCCCCTCGAGCCAGGTTTGGGATGAAAAACTGTTTTTT

clone_size: NA
v_call: TRBV5-6
j_call: TRBJ2-7
d_call: NA
cdr3_aa: CASSLAGGPHYEQYF
cdr3_nt: TGTGCCAGCAGCTTGGCGGGCGGGCCCCACTACGAGCAGTACTTC

clone_size: NA
v_call: TRBV6-1
j_call: TRBJ2-1
d_call: TRBD2
cdr3_aa: CASSEARGRAFNEQFF
cdr3_nt: TGTGCCAGCAGTGAAGCGCGGGGGAGGGCCTTCAATGAGCAGTTCTTC

clone_size: NA
v_call: TRBV11-3
j_call: TRBJ2-5
d_call: TRBD2
cdr3_aa: CASSPGLADRGETQYF
cdr3_nt: TGTGCCAGCAGCCCGGGACTAGCGGATCGCGGGGAGACCCAGTACTTC

clone_size: NA
v_call: TRBV6-1
j_call: TRBJ2-1
d_call: TRBD2
cdr3_aa: CASTSSAGAYNEQFF
cdr3_nt: TGTGCCAGCACGTCTTCTGCGGGAGCTTACAATGAGCAGTTCTTC

clone_size: NA
v_call: TRBV10-3
j_call: TRBJ1-4
d_call: NA
cdr3_aa: CASRGAGNEKLFF
cdr3_nt: TGTGCCTCGCGGGGGGCAGGTAATGAAAAACTGTTTTTT

clone_size: NA
v_call: TRBV27
j_call: TRBJ1-4
d_call: TRBD1
cdr3_aa: CASSFRTGEGEKLFF
cdr3_nt: TGTGCCAGCAGTTTTAGGACAGGGGAAGGTGAAAAACTGTTTTTT

clone_size: NA
v_call: TRBV6-5
j_call: TRBJ1-1
d_call: NA
cdr3_aa: CASSYGVYGGDTEAFF
cdr3_nt: TGTGCCAGCAGTTACGGGGTTTACGGGGGAGACACTGAAGCTTTCTTT

clone_size: NA
v_call: TRBV18
j_call: TRBJ2-7
d_call: TRBD2
cdr3_aa: CASSPAALGGSHEQYF
cdr3_nt: TGTGCCAGCTCACCAGCAGCTTTAGGCGGGAGTCACGAGCAGTACTTC

clone_size: NA
v_call: TRBV10-3
j_call: TRBJ2-1
d_call: TRBD2
cdr3_aa: CAIRGTSNPYNEQFF
cdr3_nt: TGTGCCATCAGAGGGACTAGCAACCCCTACAATGAGCAGTTCTTC

clone_size: NA
v_call: TRBV5-1
j_call: TRBJ2-3
d_call: NA
cdr3_aa: CASSSTGTHGDTQYF
cdr3_nt: TGCGCCAGCAGCTCGACCGGGACACACGGGGATACGCAGTATTTT

clone_size: few
v_call: TRBV19
j_call: TRBJ2-3
d_call: TRBD2
cdr3_aa: CASSILAGGNPDTQYF
cdr3_nt: TGTGCCAGTAGTATTTTGGCGGGAGGGAATCCAGATACGCAGTATTTT

clone_size: once
v_call: TRBV11-2
j_call: TRBJ2-1
d_call: TRBD2
cdr3_aa: CASSRKLAGVVNEQFF
cdr3_nt: TGTGCCAGCAGCCGAAAACTAGCGGGAGTAGTTAATGAGCAGTTCTTC

clone_size: NA
v_call: TRBV29-1
j_call: TRBJ2-7
d_call: NA
cdr3_aa: CSVEVAYEQYF
cdr3_nt: TGCAGCGTTGAAGTAGCGTACGAGCAGTACTTC

clone_size: NA
v_call: TRBV29-1
j_call: TRBJ2-1
d_call: TRBD2
cdr3_aa: CSVEDPNTSGRAYNEQFF
cdr3_nt: TGCAGCGTTGAAGATCCAAATACTAGCGGGAGGGCCTACAATGAGCAGTTCTTC

clone_size: NA
v_call: TRBV27
j_call: TRBJ2-1
d_call: NA
cdr3_aa: CASSSPTGVHEQFF
cdr3_nt: TGTGCCAGCAGTTCCCCTACGGGGGTCCATGAGCAGTTCTTC

clone_size: once
v_call: TRBV20-1
j_call: TRBJ2-7
d_call: NA
cdr3_aa: CSAEDNYEQYF
cdr3_nt: TGCAGTGCTGAAGACAACTACGAGCAGTACTTC

clone_size: NA
v_call: TRBV28
j_call: TRBJ2-2
d_call: NA
cdr3_aa: CASSLRGTGELFF
cdr3_nt: TGTGCCAGCAGTTTAAGGGGAACCGGGGAGCTGTTTTTT

clone_size: NA
v_call: TRBV28
j_call: TRBJ2-3
d_call: NA
cdr3_aa: CASSPHDTDTQYF
cdr3_nt: TGTGCCAGCAGTCCACACGACACAGATACGCAGTATTTT

clone_size: NA
v_call: TRBV5-4
j_call: TRBJ2-1
d_call: NA
cdr3_aa: CASTMDIVKTYNEQFF
cdr3_nt: TGTGCCAGCACCATGGACATTGTAAAGACCTACAATGAGCAGTTCTTC

clone_size: NA
v_call: TRBV30
j_call: TRBJ2-3
d_call: TRBD2
cdr3_aa: CAWVPAGGGDTQYF
cdr3_nt: TGTGCCTGGGTACCAGCGGGAGGAGGAGATACGCAGTATTTT

clone_size: NA
v_call: TRBV18
j_call: TRBJ2-3
d_call: TRBD1
cdr3_aa: CATLDRSTDTQYF
cdr3_nt: TGTGCCACCTTGGACAGGAGCACAGATACGCAGTATTTT

clone_size: once
v_call: TRBV10-3
j_call: TRBJ2-5
d_call: TRBD2
cdr3_aa: CAISDSAGGSRETQYF
cdr3_nt: TGTGCCATCAGCGATTCAGCGGGAGGGTCCAGAGAGACCCAGTACTTC

clone_size: once
v_call: TRBV25-1
j_call: TRBJ2-6
d_call: NA
cdr3_aa: CASSEYLQGSAGANVLTF
cdr3_nt: TGTGCCAGCAGTGAATATTTGCAGGGGAGCGCTGGGGCCAACGTCCTGACTTTC

clone_size: NA
v_call: TRBV6-1
j_call: TRBJ2-1
d_call: NA
cdr3_aa: CASSRTGAYNEQFF
cdr3_nt: TGTGCCAGCAGTAGAACGGGAGCTTACAATGAGCAGTTCTTC

clone_size: NA
v_call: TRBV10-3
j_call: TRBJ2-2
d_call: NA
cdr3_aa: CAIDRGGDTGELFF
cdr3_nt: TGTGCCATCGACAGGGGAGGGGACACCGGGGAGCTGTTTTTT

clone_size: NA
v_call: TRBV5-1
j_call: TRBJ2-1
d_call: NA
cdr3_aa: CASSPETTRTYNEQFF
cdr3_nt: TGCGCCAGCAGCCCTGAAACGACTAGGACCTACAATGAGCAGTTCTTC

clone_size: NA
v_call: TRBV30
j_call: TRBJ2-3
d_call: TRBD2
cdr3_aa: CAWSEYLAGADTQYF
cdr3_nt: TGTGCCTGGAGTGAGTACCTAGCGGGAGCAGATACGCAGTATTTT

clone_size: NA
v_call: TRBV6-5
j_call: TRBJ1-1
d_call: NA
cdr3_aa: CASSLDRNTEAFF
cdr3_nt: TGTGCCAGCAGTTTGGACAGGAACACTGAAGCTTTCTTT

clone_size: NA
v_call: TRBV15
j_call: TRBJ1-1
d_call: NA
cdr3_aa: CATSRGTANTEAFF
cdr3_nt: TGTGCCACCAGCAGAGGGACAGCGAACACTGAAGCTTTCTTT